These 27 T cell receptor beta chains were sequenced from one sample in a study of cytomegalovirus exposure and HLA in healthy donors. This table comes from immunoSEQ multiplex PCR, and its TCRdb copy is limited to in-frame clones, with some not included. The sample includes 30,000 to 40,000 clones, about 93% of them seen just once. The sample comprised PBMCs. Every receptor here comes from a man younger than 35 in good health and CMV-seronegative.

This rearrangement joins TRBV2 to TRBJ1-3; D remains unclear. The V gene lost 6 bases and the J gene lost 0 bases, with 15 bases spanning the gap. The CDR3 is made up of 16 amino acids. Germline CDR1 reads SNHLY; CDR2 reads FYNNEI. This chain's CDR3 is CASRGGSVGSGNTIYF. CDR3 coding DNA: TGTGCCAGCAGGGGCGGGTCTGTCGGCTCTGGAAACACCATATATTTT.

This chain links TRBV27 with TRBJ2-7, with 8 nucleotides matching TRBD1. After removal of 6 bases from V and 1 base from J, the junction contained 8 bases not matched to a gene. The germline V gene encodes CDR1 MNHEY and CDR2 SMNVEV (reference sequence). This CDR3 is built from 15 residues. Here the CDR3 reads CASSPGQGLSYEQYF. DNA for the CDR3: TGTGCCAGCAGCCCAGGACAGGGATTATCCTACGAGCAGTACTTC.

The chain employs TRBV7-9 and TRBJ1-1, with 7 bases aligning to TRBD1. Germline V gene data show CDR1 as SEHNR and CDR2 as FQNEAQ (reference sequence). The CDR3 extends over 12 amino acids. The V gene end was trimmed by 4 bases and the J gene end by 8 bases; junction bases not matched to a gene: 4. The CDR3 spells CASSSAGGEAFF. The DNA for the CDR3 is TGTGCCAGCAGCTCCGCAGGGGGGGAAGCTTTCTTT.

J is TRBJ2-3 and V is TRBV2; 8 bases are a match to TRBD2. The V gene's germline CDR1 is SNHLY and CDR2 FYNNEI. Trimming at V came to 4 bases and at J to 0 bases, leaving 12 bases not matched to a gene. The CDR3 consists of 18 residues. The CDR3 spells CASSVSSGVNFSTDTQYF. The DNA for the CDR3 is TGTGCCAGCAGTGTGAGTAGCGGGGTCAATTTTAGCACAGATACGCAGTATTTT.

The chain uses TRBV27 and TRBJ2-2; unclear D gene. Germline CDR1 MNHEY, CDR2 SMNVEV (reference sequence). V lost 3 bases, J lost 4 bases, and 6 bases lay in between. The CDR3 loop spans 13 amino acids. The CDR3: CASSFDFTGELFF. CDR3 bases: TGTGCCAGCAGTTTTGACTTCACCGGGGAGCTGTTTTTT.

This clone was observed a single time. The V and J genes are TRBV7-6 and TRBJ2-1; maybe TRBD2 (5 bases). This CDR3 spans 13 amino acids. The germline CDR1 and CDR2 sequences are SGHVS and FNYEAQ. V lost 5 bases, J lost 8 bases, and 13 bases lay in between. In DNA, the CDR3 is TGTGCCAGCAGCCAAACCAGGAGGCATGAGCAGTTCTTC. It specifies CASSQTRRHEQFF.

This clone was recorded a few times. The V call is TRBV11-2, the J call TRBJ2-1, with D maybe TRBD1 (6 bases). This CDR3 contains 12 residues. Trimming removed 6 bases at V and 9 bases at J, with 12 bases between. Germline V lookup: CDR1 SGHAT, CDR2 FQNNGV. In DNA, the CDR3 is TGTGCCAGCAGTTCCCAGGGGCCTGAGCAGTTCTTC. Translated: CASSSQGPEQFF.

The rearrangement joins TRBV5-1 to TRBJ1-6; 9 bases match TRBD1. Germline lookup yields CDR1 SGHRS and CDR2 YFSETQ. The length of the CDR3 is 14 residues. V was pared by 0 bases and J by 9 bases, with 1 base of the junction left unmatched. CDR3 bases: TGCGCCAGCAGCTTGGGACAGGGGGGTTCACCCCTCCACTTT. This gives the protein CASSLGQGGSPLHF.

The chain links TRBV7-6 to TRBJ1-1; 8 bases match TRBD1. Trimming cost V 2 bases and J 1 base; bases outside gene matches: 3. Germline V gene sequence: CDR1 SGHVS, CDR2 FNYEAQ. This CDR3 spans 15 amino acids. The CDR3 here is CASSLIDRGNTEAFF. The CDR3 nucleotides read TGTGCCAGCAGCTTAATAGACAGGGGGAACACTGAAGCTTTCTTT. Based on the CDR3 plus reference TRBV7-6 and TRBJ1-1, the full variable domain is GAGVSQSPRYKVTKRGQDVALRCDPISGHVSLYWYRQALGQGPEFLTYFNYEAQQDKSGLPNDRFSAERPEGSISTLTIQRTEQRDSAMYRCASSLIDRGNTEAFFGQGTRLTVV.

The chain has TRBV28 and TRBJ1-2; D ambiguous. V was trimmed by 3 bases and J by 4 bases, leaving 6 bases between them. The CDR3 has 12 residues. CDR1 is MDHEN and CDR2 is SYDVKM in the germline V gene. CDR3 bases: TGTGCCAGCAGTTTGTCGGGCTATGGCTACACCTTC. Residues: CASSLSGYGYTF.

The chain is built from TRBV4-1 and TRBJ2-4; TRBD1 might be the D (6 bases). This CDR3 is 12 amino acids long. The germline gives CDR1 MGHRA, CDR2 YSYEKL. V shed 8 bases and J shed 9 bases, with 14 bases lying between them. The CDR3 DNA reads TGCGCCAGCTCACCGGGGACAAGCATTCAGTACTTC. Translated, it gives CASSPGTSIQYF.

Regarding this clone: Compared with germline, one end of the junction differs, possibly owing to a read error. This sequence joins TRBV11-2 and TRBJ2-1; 11 positions match TRBD2. Germline CDR1 and CDR2: SGHAT and FQNNGV. The CDR3 has 17 amino acids. The CDR3 DNA sequence: TGTGCCAGCAGATTAGTTATTAGCGGGGGGGCGAGGAATGAGCAGTTCTTC. Translated: CASRLVISGGARNEQFF.

The chain uses TRBV7-2 and TRBJ2-2; the match to TRBD2 covers 7 bases. The germline V gene has CDR1 SGHTA and CDR2 FQGNSA. Trimming at V came to 4 bases and at J to 1 base, leaving 6 bases not matched to a gene. The CDR3 is made up of 16 amino acids. CDR3 sequence (DNA): TGTGCCAGCAGCTCCCCGAGCGGGATGAACACCGGGGAGCTGTTTTTT. It is translated as CASSSPSGMNTGELFF.

The chain uses TRBV30 and TRBJ2-6; 7 nucleotides match TRBD1. This CDR3 spans 16 amino acids. Trimming cost V 3 bases and J 0 bases; bases outside gene matches: 5. From germline, CDR1 is GTSNPN and CDR2 SVGIG (reference sequence). DNA of the CDR3: TGTGCCTGGAGCAAGACAGGGCCCTCTGGGGCCAACGTCCTGACTTTC. It encodes CAWSKTGPSGANVLTF.

The gene calls are TRBV7-2 and TRBJ1-2; D is perhaps TRBD1 (6 bases). Per the germline V gene, CDR1 is SGHTA and CDR2 is FQGNSA. CDR3 size: 14 residues. V dropped 1 base and J dropped 7 bases, with 13 bases sitting between them. The CDR3: CASSLVGGGFGYTF. In DNA form, the CDR3 reads TGTGCCAGCAGCTTAGTAGGGGGTGGTTTTGGCTACACCTTC.

The genes are TRBV5-1 and TRBJ2-3, with TRBD2 as a possible D gene (5 bases). Germline V gene data show CDR1 as SGHRS and CDR2 as YFSETQ. The CDR3 extends over 15 amino acids. The V end was cut by 0 bases, the J end by 2 bases, with 10 bases between. CDR3 nucleotides: TGCGCCAGCAGCTTGGTGGAGGAGGCCACAGATACGCAGTATTTT. Its protein product is CASSLVEEATDTQYF.

As to this clone: At one of its ends the junction is not consistent with the germline gene, which may arise from a read error. V and J are TRBV9 and TRBJ2-7; TRBD1 agrees at 7 bases. Germline values: CDR1 SGDLS, CDR2 YYNGEE. The CDR3 length is 15 residues. The CDR3: CASSVEGQPSSEQYF. CDR3 nucleotide sequence: TGTGCCAGCAGCGTAGAGGGACAGCCTTCCTCCGAGCAGTACTTC.

V gene TRBV28 combines with J gene TRBJ2-5; D is unclear. CDR1 and CDR2 from the germline V gene are MDHEN and SYDVKM. This CDR3 contains 13 residues. The V end was cut by 2 bases, the J end by 0 bases, with 4 bases between. The CDR3 is CASSLQNQETQYF. The CDR3 DNA reads TGTGCCAGCAGTTTACAGAACCAAGAGACCCAGTACTTC.

CDR3 sequence: CASGWAGDGNQPQHF. In DNA, the CDR3 is TGTGCTAGTGGTTGGGCAGGGGATGGCAATCAGCCCCAGCATTTT. This chain joins TRBV12-5 and TRBJ1-5, with TRBD1 as a possible D gene (6 bases). The CDR3 contains 15 residues. The V gene lost 4 bases and the J gene lost 2 bases, with 12 bases spanning the gap. Germline V gene lookup returns CDR1 LGHNT and CDR2 FRNRAP.

DNA of the CDR3: TGTGCCACCAGCAGCGGACAGGCGGCGGCAGATACGCAGTATTTT. Amino acid sequence: CATSSGQAAADTQYF. The chain combines TRBV15 with TRBJ2-3, with TRBD1 matching 7 bases. Germline-derived CDR1 and CDR2 are LNHNV and YYDKDF (reference sequence). With V trimmed by 3 bases and J by 4 bases, 7 bases remained unmatched. The CDR3 is made up of 15 amino acids.

A note on this clone: Other nucleotide sequences from this sample produce the same CDR3. The genes are TRBV7-9 and TRBJ2-7; 9 nucleotides align to TRBD1. This CDR3 comprises 14 residues. V shed 5 bases, J shed 3 bases, and the junction held 5 bases outside the gene matches. Per germline, CDR1 SEHNR and CDR2 FQNEAQ (reference sequence). The CDR3 DNA reads as TGTGCCAGCAGCCCGCGGACAGGGGACTACGAGCAGTACTTC. As protein: CASSPRTGDYEQYF.

This chain links TRBV30 with TRBJ1-1; D might be TRBD1 (5 bases). The germline CDR1 and CDR2 sequences are GTSNPN and SVGIG (reference sequence). The CDR3 is made up of 14 amino acids. Trimming cost V 4 bases and J 2 bases, with 14 bases left between them. The DNA of the CDR3 is TGTGCCTGGACCCCCTTGGGGCTTAACACTGAAGCTTTCTTT. Residues: CAWTPLGLNTEAFF.

The rearrangement joins TRBV9 to TRBJ2-7, with 7 bases aligning to TRBD1. V shed 5 bases, J shed 3 bases, and the junction held 8 bases outside the gene matches. The CDR3 length is 14 residues. Per the germline V gene, CDR1 is SGDLS and CDR2 is YYNGEE. This CDR3 reads CASSKGGNDYEQYF. Written as DNA, the CDR3 is TGTGCCAGCAGTAAAGGGGGCAACGACTACGAGCAGTACTTC.

This clone was detected once. The chain carries TRBV7-9 and TRBJ2-7, with D tentatively TRBD1 (8 bases). Germline loops: CDR1 SEHNR, CDR2 FQNEAQ (reference sequence). This CDR3 spans 17 amino acids. V shed 4 bases and J shed 7 bases, with 26 bases lying between them. The CDR3: CASSSPRGGDRLKEQYF. The CDR3 DNA sequence: TGTGCCAGCAGCTCCCCAAGGGGAGGGGACAGGTTGAAAGAGCAGTACTTC.

The chain recombines TRBV7-2 with TRBJ2-7; 8 bases fit TRBD2. Germline assignment: CDR1 SGHTA and CDR2 FQGNSA. The CDR3 runs to 17 residues. With 5 bases clipped from V and 3 bases from J, the junction kept 15 bases outside the gene matches. The CDR3 reads CASSRGTRPIRFYEQYF. The CDR3 coding sequence is TGTGCCAGCAGCCGAGGGACTAGACCGATAAGATTCTACGAGCAGTACTTC.

V and J are TRBV5-6 and TRBJ2-7; a weak D match, TRBD1 (5 bases). The CDR3 spans 13 residues. The germline CDR1 and CDR2 sequences are SGHDT and YYEEEE. V gave up 3 bases and J gave up 4 bases, with 11 bases separating them. The CDR3 region is CASSSDILYEQYF. The CDR3 nucleotides read TGTGCCAGCAGCTCGGACATTTTGTACGAGCAGTACTTC.

This sequence joins TRBV4-1 and TRBJ2-7; maybe TRBD1 (6 bases). The CDR3 is 14 residues long. Between the trimmed V and J ends, which lost 2 bases and 4 bases, there was a span of 12 bases. CDR1 and CDR2 (germline): MGHRA, YSYEKL. The CDR3 sequence is CASSQTTGTYEQYF. The CDR3 coding sequence is TGCGCCAGCAGCCAAACCACAGGGACGTACGAGCAGTACTTC.